This TCR beta chain is drawn from a study of chemoradiotherapy in HPV16-positive cancers. The data were produced by immunoSEQ multiplex PCR, yet TCRdb's version contains in-frame clones alone and is incomplete. The sample lists 6,000 or so clones, 65% to 80% seen once, with roughly 6.3% in the top ten. Repeated repertoire sampling spanned the course of chemoradiotherapy. The sample holds one count of this clone. Germline V gene data show CDR1 as ENHRY and CDR2 as SYGVKD. This CDR3 region has 12 residues. V was shortened by 0 bases and J by 8 bases, with 2 bases between the two germline ends. The sample consisted of tumor tissue, taken from a patient who underwent chemoradiotherapy. The J gene is TRBJ1-6, the V gene TRBV10-3; D gene unclear. The receptor's source is a human donor with HPV-associated anogenital cancer. CDR3 coding DNA: TGTGCCATCAGTGAGTCGGATTCACCCCTCCACTTT. This codes for CAISESDSPLHF.